This TCR beta chain originates from a study of siplizumab effects on memory and regulatory T cells. Here immunoSEQ multiplex PCR was the method, and the copy in TCRdb shows in-frame clones only, minus some. The repertoire holds 90,000 to 120,000 clones, with about 90% as singletons. The germline CDR1 and CDR2 sequences are SGHRS and YFSETQ. This CDR3 comprises 15 residues. J lost 0 bases, V lost 0 bases, and 3 bases had no gene match. Sample: Tregs sorted from blood. The clonotype comes from a human donor in good health. The V and J genes are TRBV5-1 and TRBJ2-7, with 7 nucleotides matching TRBD1. The CDR3 sequence is CASSLDRGFSYEQYF. The CDR3 bases are TGCGCCAGCAGCTTGGACAGGGGTTTCTCCTACGAGCAGTACTTC.